The sequence of this TCR beta chain was determined in a study of T cells in Graves' hyperthyroidism and ophthalmopathy. Ten or more counts support this clonotype. TCR beta CDR3 sequences were amplified from RNA transcripts. An initial round of RT-PCR targeting the TCR CDR3 relied on the HTBI primer set. Each CDR3 protein is one row after TCRdb ran MiXCR on the multiplex PCR reads. The sample contains 250,000 to 350,000 distinct CDR3 sequences, about 20% of which appear only once. Trimming cost V 10 bases and J 6 bases, with 12 bases left between them. Germline V gene data show CDR1 as SGHAT and CDR2 as FQNNGV. There are 12 residues in the CDR3.

The J gene is TRBJ2-2, the V gene TRBV11-2, with D unclear. This clonotype originated in a man aged 25 to 45 with Graves' ophthalmopathy. Material: blood. CDR3 DNA sequence: TGTGCCACCGGCCTAGTAGCCGGGGAGCTGTTTTTT. As protein: CATGLVAGELFF.